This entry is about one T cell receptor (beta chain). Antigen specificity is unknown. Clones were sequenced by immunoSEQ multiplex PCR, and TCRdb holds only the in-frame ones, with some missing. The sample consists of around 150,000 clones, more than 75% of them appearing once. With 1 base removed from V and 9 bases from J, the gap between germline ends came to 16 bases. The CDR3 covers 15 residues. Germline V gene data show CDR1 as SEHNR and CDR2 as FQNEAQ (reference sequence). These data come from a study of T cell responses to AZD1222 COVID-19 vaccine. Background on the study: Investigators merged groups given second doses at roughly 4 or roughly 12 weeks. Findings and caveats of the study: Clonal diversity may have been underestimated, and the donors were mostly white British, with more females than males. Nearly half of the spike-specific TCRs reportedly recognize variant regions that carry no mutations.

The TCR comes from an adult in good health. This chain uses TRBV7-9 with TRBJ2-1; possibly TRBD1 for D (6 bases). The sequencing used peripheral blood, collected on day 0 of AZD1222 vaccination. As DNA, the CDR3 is TGTGCCAGCAGCTTAGATTCTAGGGGGTCTATTGAGCAGTTCTTC. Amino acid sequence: CASSLDSRGSIEQFF.